These T cell receptor beta chains were read from a single sample in a study of cytomegalovirus exposure and HLA in healthy donors. Profiled with immunoSEQ multiplex PCR; TCRdb holds only in-frame clones, not every one. Among about 260,000 clones listed, roughly 87% were seen once. The sequencing sample was made of PBMCs. The receptors were sampled from a woman in her twenties or thirties in good health and CMV-seronegative. The CDR3 runs from the conserved cysteine through the conserved F or W. A D gene is named only where the DNA matches it firmly. Clone size is not always given. Where it is, it says once, few, many or a class for expanded clones.

v_call	d_call	j_call	clone_size	cdr3_aa	cdr3_nt
TRBV10-2	TRBD1	TRBJ1-5	once	CASSDRDRDSNQPQHF	TGCGCCAGCAGTGACCGGGACAGAGATAGCAATCAGCCCCAGCATTTT
TRBV27	NA	TRBJ2-5	once	CASSLSSGPGTQYF	TGTGCCAGCAGTTTATCCAGCGGTCCAGGGACCCAGTACTTC
TRBV4-1	NA	TRBJ2-3	NA	CASSQASGAADTQYF	TGCGCCAGCAGCCAAGCTTCGGGAGCTGCAGATACGCAGTATTTT
TRBV4-3	NA	TRBJ2-1	NA	CASSQLDSGWESNEQFF	TGCGCCAGCAGCCAGCTGGACAGCGGATGGGAGTCCAATGAGCAGTTCTTC
TRBV4-2	NA	TRBJ1-2	NA	CASSQASGYTF	TGTGCCAGCAGCCAGGCGAGTGGCTACACCTTC
TRBV4-2	TRBD1	TRBJ1-4	few	CASSQDPPGQGVEKLFF	TGTGCCAGCAGCCAAGATCCCCCGGGACAGGGTGTTGAAAAACTGTTTTTT
TRBV10-2	NA	TRBJ2-3	NA	CASSEYGKADTQYF	TGCGCCAGCAGTGAATATGGGAAGGCAGATACGCAGTATTTT
TRBV11-2	NA	TRBJ1-5	NA	CASSLEGQPQHF	TGTGCCAGCAGCTTAGAAGGGCAGCCCCAGCATTTT
TRBV2	NA	TRBJ2-1	once	CASSPSNEQFF	TGTGCCAGCAGCCCCTCCAATGAGCAGTTCTTC
TRBV18	NA	TRBJ1-5	NA	CASSPNSNQPQHF	TGTGCCAGCTCCCCGAATAGCAATCAGCCCCAGCATTTT
TRBV28	NA	TRBJ2-3	NA	CASSTYYLDTQYF	TGTGCCAGCAGTACCTACTACTTAGATACGCAGTATTTT
TRBV11-2	NA	TRBJ2-2	NA	CASSNEAGSGELFF	TGTGCCAGCAGCAATGAAGCGGGCTCCGGGGAGCTGTTTTTT
TRBV7-9	TRBD1	TRBJ1-4	once	CASSLTQGANEKLFF	TGTGCCAGCAGCTTAACCCAGGGGGCAAATGAAAAACTGTTTTTT
TRBV7-2	NA	TRBJ2-5	NA	CASSLRGWAKEETQYF	TGTGCCAGCAGCTTAAGGGGTTGGGCAAAAGAAGAGACCCAGTACTTC
TRBV11-1	NA	TRBJ2-7	NA	CASSLVRSRSDASYEQYF	TGTGCCAGCAGCTTAGTTCGGTCACGCAGCGATGCCTCCTACGAGCAGTACTTC
TRBV9	NA	TRBJ2-3	NA	CASSGGTATDTQYF	TGTGCCAGCAGCGGGGGTACGGCCACAGATACGCAGTATTTT
TRBV27	TRBD2	TRBJ2-2	NA	CASRPASGRPANTGELFF	TGTGCCAGTAGGCCGGCTAGCGGGAGGCCCGCGAACACCGGGGAGCTGTTTTTT
TRBV6-1	NA	TRBJ2-7	NA	CASSGTTGTVSYEQYF	TGTGCCAGCAGTGGCACCACAGGGACGGTCTCCTACGAGCAGTACTTC
TRBV5-5	NA	TRBJ1-1	NA	CASSLSGWDTEAFF	TGTGCCAGCAGCTTGTCGGGTTGGGACACTGAAGCTTTCTTT
TRBV28	TRBD2	TRBJ2-1	NA	CASSFPGTSGYNEQFF	TGTGCCAGCAGTTTTCCCGGGACTAGCGGTTACAATGAGCAGTTCTTC
TRBV18	NA	TRBJ2-7	NA	CASSPLGSYEQYF	TGTGCCAGCTCACCACTCGGGAGCTACGAGCAGTACTTC
TRBV5-1	NA	TRBJ2-5	NA	CASSLDPQETQYF	TGCGCCAGCAGCTTGGACCCTCAAGAGACCCAGTACTTC
TRBV5-8	NA	TRBJ2-5	NA	CASSLELLARRETQYF	TGTGCCAGCAGCTTGGAATTGTTGGCTAGGAGGGAGACCCAGTACTTC
TRBV28	NA	TRBJ2-1	NA	CASSFVGMVANEQFF	TGTGCCAGCAGTTTTGTGGGAATGGTTGCTAATGAGCAGTTCTTC
TRBV18	NA	TRBJ1-1	once	CASSANPANTEAFF	TGTGCCAGCTCCGCCAACCCTGCGAACACTGAAGCTTTCTTT
TRBV4-1	TRBD2	TRBJ2-3	NA	CASSKVLAGTDTQYF	TGCGCCAGCAGCAAGGTGCTAGCGGGAACAGATACGCAGTATTTT
TRBV13	TRBD2	TRBJ2-7	NA	CASSKSGRVYEQYF	TGTGCCAGCAGCAAAAGCGGGAGGGTCTACGAGCAGTACTTC
TRBV7-6	NA	TRBJ2-1	NA	CASSLGVGSKNEQFF	TGTGCCAGCAGCTTAGGGGTCGGGAGTAAGAATGAGCAGTTCTTC
TRBV15	NA	TRBJ1-1	NA	CATSRDFWNTEAFF	TGTGCCACCAGCAGAGATTTTTGGAACACTGAAGCTTTCTTT
TRBV28	TRBD1	TRBJ2-7	NA	CASSLEVQGFSYEQYF	TGTGCCAGCAGTTTAGAGGTACAGGGGTTCTCCTACGAGCAGTACTTC
TRBV29-1	TRBD1	TRBJ2-2	NA	CSVVTGGTGELFF	TGCAGCGTTGTGACAGGGGGTACCGGGGAGCTGTTTTTT
TRBV6-5	NA	TRBJ2-1	NA	CASSYVREDVDEQFF	TGTGCCAGCAGTTACGTCAGGGAGGACGTGGATGAGCAGTTCTTC
TRBV27	NA	TRBJ2-7	few	CASSLGSEQYF	TGTGCCAGCAGTTTGGGTAGCGAGCAGTACTTC
TRBV29-1	TRBD2	TRBJ2-7	NA	CSGSTSDSYEQYF	TGCAGCGGGAGTACTAGCGACTCCTACGAGCAGTACTTC
TRBV5-1	TRBD1	TRBJ1-5	NA	CASSLLPGQGFQPQHF	TGCGCCAGCAGCCTACTCCCGGGACAGGGATTTCAGCCCCAGCATTTT
TRBV15	NA	TRBJ2-5	NA	CATRQGWRQETQYF	TGTGCCACCAGGCAGGGCTGGCGCCAAGAGACCCAGTACTTC
TRBV13	NA	TRBJ2-3	NA	CASSPPGSGRSTDTQYF	TGTGCCAGCAGCCCTCCGGGGTCAGGCCGGAGCACAGATACGCAGTATTTT
TRBV27	NA	TRBJ2-3	NA	CASSLWGFTDTQYF	TGTGCCAGCAGTTTATGGGGTTTCACAGATACGCAGTATTTT
TRBV6-1	NA	TRBJ2-7	once	CASSEWSGTYEQYF	TGTGCCAGCAGTGAATGGTCAGGGACCTACGAGCAGTACTTC
TRBV19	TRBD1	TRBJ1-2	NA	CASSTNRGQDYGYTF	TGTGCCAGTAGTACGAACAGGGGGCAGGACTATGGCTACACCTTC
TRBV2	NA	TRBJ2-7	NA	CASSEATGRGYEQYF	TGTGCCAGCAGTGAAGCGACAGGGAGGGGTTACGAGCAGTACTTC
TRBV19	TRBD2	TRBJ2-7	NA	CATRSLAGSYEQYF	TGTGCCACCAGATCACTAGCGGGCTCCTACGAGCAGTACTTC
TRBV29-1	TRBD1	TRBJ2-1	NA	CSVVWGTGPEQFF	TGCAGCGTTGTCTGGGGGACAGGCCCTGAGCAGTTCTTC
TRBV20-1	NA	TRBJ1-2	NA	CSAVDGYGYTF	TGCAGTGCTGTGGACGGATATGGCTACACCTTC
TRBV27	TRBD2	TRBJ2-1	NA	CASSLYGLAGEWVYNEQFF	TGTGCCAGCAGTTTGTACGGACTAGCGGGAGAATGGGTCTACAATGAGCAGTTCTTC
TRBV29-1	TRBD2	TRBJ2-1	NA	CSVDVGLAYYNEQFF	TGCAGCGTTGATGTGGGACTAGCATACTACAATGAGCAGTTCTTC
TRBV6-5	NA	TRBJ2-7	NA	CASSYRGGEQYF	TGTGCCAGCAGTTACAGGGGGGGCGAGCAGTACTTC
TRBV4-3	NA	TRBJ2-2	NA	CASSQVRGTGELFF	TGCGCCAGCAGCCAAGTAAGGGGAACCGGGGAGCTGTTTTTT
TRBV28	TRBD2	TRBJ2-1	NA	CASGTSGIYNEQFF	TGTGCCAGCGGGACTAGCGGGATTTACAATGAGCAGTTCTTC
TRBV7-6	NA	TRBJ2-1	NA	CASSSSRTGNEQFF	TGTGCCAGCAGCTCGTCCCGTACGGGAAATGAGCAGTTCTTC
TRBV13	TRBD2	TRBJ2-3	NA	CASSLLAGGTDTQYF	TGTGCCAGCAGCCTACTAGCGGGAGGCACAGATACGCAGTATTTT
TRBV4-2	NA	TRBJ2-5	NA	CASSQGAQAFQETQYF	TGTGCCAGCAGCCAAGGCGCGCAGGCTTTCCAAGAGACCCAGTACTTC
TRBV15	TRBD1	TRBJ1-1	NA	CATSRDQGGSTEAFF	TGTGCCACCAGCAGAGATCAGGGGGGCAGCACTGAAGCTTTCTTT
TRBV6-6	TRBD2	TRBJ2-7	NA	CASTLTSGVYEQYF	TGTGCCAGCACTTTGACTAGCGGAGTTTACGAGCAGTACTTC
TRBV14	TRBD2	TRBJ2-7	NA	CASSLSSGSSYEQYF	TGTGCCAGCAGCCTATCTAGCGGAAGCTCCTACGAGCAGTACTTC
TRBV10-3	NA	TRBJ2-1	NA	CAISADRAYNEQFF	TGTGCCATCAGTGCGGATAGGGCCTACAATGAGCAGTTCTTC
TRBV25-1	NA	TRBJ2-3	NA	CASSAGEGTDTQYF	TGTGCCAGCTCGGCAGGGGAGGGCACAGATACGCAGTATTTT
TRBV10-2	NA	TRBJ1-1	NA	CASTSAPMNTEAFF	TGCGCCAGCACGTCGGCGCCCATGAACACTGAAGCTTTCTTT
TRBV5-4	TRBD2	TRBJ2-3	NA	CASSEEIAGGTDTQYF	TGTGCCAGCAGCGAAGAGATAGCGGGAGGGACAGATACGCAGTATTTT